This T cell receptor beta chain emerged from a study of esophageal squamous cell carcinoma tumors (dated by TCRdb to 2020 to 2022). General notes on the study: Principal component analysis with K-means clustering of immunohistochemical values for T-cell and checkpoint markers was used to divide patients into immuno relation high and low groups. TCR sequencing covered roughly 10 patients: five randomly selected high immuno relation cases and five background-matched low immuno relation cases. The purpose of the study was to evaluate TCR repertoire diversity and shared TCR repertoires of T cells in the tumor environment of esophageal squamous cell carcinoma. The wider cohort included 50 to 55 esophageal squamous cell carcinoma patients in Japan who were treated with surgery, of whom around 20 were high and about 32 were low immuno relation cases. Across the approximately 9 cases, roughly 1,800,000 TCRalpha and fewer than 1.3 million TCRbeta total reads were obtained, of which about 32,000 and 35,000 were unique.

The study at large found these results: Because TCRalpha and TCRbeta chains were sequenced separately, chain pairing and recognized antigens remained unknown. A single dominant TCRalpha VJ recombination with apparently reduced TCRalpha diversity was observed in three of the 10 cases. Total TCR repertoire counts did not differ between groups, but significant repertoire counts were higher in the high immuno relation group. TCR repertoire analysis included only a few cases, and CDR3 clonotype-level investigation was not performed. Shared V|J recombination candidates may have been selected by chance because variation in the TCRalphabeta repertoire was large.

The library was prepared using 5' RACE. PCR with KAPA HiFi used TCRalpha or TCRbeta constant-region primers plus a P20EA primer, followed by nested second PCR with CA2 or CB2. Amplification of TCR genes was performed by unbiased adaptor ligation RT-PCR, in which reverse transcription was carried out with Superscript III and a polyT18-containing BSL-18E primer. Following second-strand synthesis and blunting, the P10EA/P20EA adaptor was ligated to the 5' end of the cDNA, and NotI digestion was then performed. For both the first and second PCRs, 15 to 25 cycles of 98 degrees C for 20 s, 65 degrees C for 30 s and 72 degrees C for 1 min were run. Amplicons were indexed with the Nextera XT Index kit v2 Set A, pooled in equimolar amounts and quantified on a Qubit 2.0 Fluorometer. For sequencing, the Illumina MiSeq platform generated 2x300 bp paired-end reads. In the authors' own workflow: Using Repertoire Genesis software ver.1.0, reads were assigned to V and J genes based on the highest identity to IMGT reference sequences. CDR3 was defined from Cys104 to Phe118 plus Gly119 and translated, and unique sequence reads were defined by distinct V, J and CDR3 amino acids. Shared V|J combinations were selected when significance was reached in both a Fisher's exact test in edgeR and a Mann Whitney U test. After singletons were removed and 500 repertoire combinations were bootstrapped, the repertoire dissimilarity index was calculated using the R rdi package. Through fastp at Q25 and MiXCR, TCRdb rebuilt clones from the public reads, retaining in-frame beta chains. Identical CDR3 protein sequences are pooled into one entry, listed with their most common genes and DNA. TCRdb's processing, not the study's, gives the V and J calls here. The sample profile shows about 1,000 distinct CDR3 sequences; around an eighth of them were found once. The ten top clones hold around 19% of the sample.

As a fraction of the sample, this clonotype is large (0.1 to 1%). Its antigen is not yet known. Within one base of it there is no much larger clone, and no base qualities were kept. Patients who received neoadjuvant chemotherapy or who lacked clinical information were excluded from enrollment. The TCR-sequenced cases shown were male and underwent subtotal esophagectomy with 2- or 3-field lymphadenectomy. RNA was isolated from bulk tumor tissue sections using a Qiagen AllPrep kit, and no T-cell sorting was performed. Small sections of surgically resected tumor tissue were kept in RNAlater reagent at -80 degrees C until RNA was extracted. The sample was tumor tissue. This clonotype originated in a man aged 50-85 years with esophageal squamous cell carcinoma.

The CDR3 region reads CASKKGQGYTDTQYF. At the DNA level, the sequence is TGTGCCAGCAAAAAGGGACAGGGTTACACAGATACGCAGTATTTT. The chain was built from TRBV7-8 and TRBJ2-3; 9 central bases correspond to TRBD1. V is cut back by 7 bases and J by 2 bases, with 7 bases in the junction unmatched. CDR1 and CDR2, per the germline V gene, are SGHVS and FQNEAQ. Inclusive of the bounding cysteine and phenylalanine, the CDR3 is 15 residues long. The only DNA kept is the CDR3, 45 bases in frame from the first base.